Detailed here is one T cell receptor (beta chain). Its specificity is not known. CDR3 and TCR beta VDJ profiling relied on genomic DNA as the template. MiXCR, applied by TCRdb to the reads, yields one record per CDR3 protein. The repertoire consists of tens of thousands of distinct CDR3 sequences, with approximately 67% occurring once and the leading ten covering 20% to 30%. The CDR3 extends over 14 amino acids. Germline-derived CDR1 and CDR2 are KGHDR and SFDVKD. V lost 4 bases, J lost 7 bases, and 8 bases stayed unmatched. This entry is derived from a study of CD8+CD57+ T cells in acquired aplastic anemia. Study-level background: Sequencing produced an average of about 11 million reads per healthy donor for CD4+ cells.

Overall study results and limits: Overlap between patients and controls comprised about 28 CD8+ CDR3 sequences. No significant patient-versus-control difference appeared in CD8+ Simpson's diversity.

This rearrangement joins TRBV24-1 to TRBJ2-7, with TRBD1 matching over 8 bases. The TCR originated in a human donor in good health, serving as a control. The specimen sequenced was sorted CD4+, CD8+, or CD8+CD57+ T cells (not recorded which) from PBMCs. The CDR3 loop is CATSEGRGPGEQYF. In DNA form, the CDR3 reads TGTGCCACCAGTGAGGGCAGGGGGCCAGGAGAGCAGTACTTC.